This T cell receptor (beta chain) was profiled in a study of beta chain features in type 1 diabetes. Study as a whole: Examination covered under 120 million sorted cells spanning all samples.

As every portion of the isolated RNA was reverse transcribed, the sequencing read expressed TCRB transcripts. TCRdb's copy holds only in-frame clones and misses some; the assay was immunoSEQ multiplex PCR. The repertoire holds some 150,000 clones, with about 12% as singletons. Whole-study findings and limits: Across patients, naive, central memory and Treg TCRB repertoires exhibited apparently greater similarity than was observed across healthy donors. A PCR bias possibly favoring shorter templates would apply equally to patients and controls. Across all four CD4+ subsets, people with type 1 diabetes showed modestly shorter TCRB CDR3s.

In the case of this clone: The antigen is undetermined.

Specimen: central memory CD4+ T cells from blood. This receptor was obtained from a man younger than 30 with type 1 diabetes.

The CDR3 loop is CASSPDGQGSTDTQYF. The DNA for the CDR3 is TGTGCCAGCAGCCCCGACGGACAGGGGAGCACAGATACGCAGTATTTT. V and J are TRBV4-2 and TRBJ2-3; 9 bases agree with TRBD1. The ends lost 4 bases at V and 0 bases at J; junction bases unmatched: 5. The CDR3 loop spans 16 amino acids. CDR1 and CDR2 (germline): LGHNA, YNFKEQ.